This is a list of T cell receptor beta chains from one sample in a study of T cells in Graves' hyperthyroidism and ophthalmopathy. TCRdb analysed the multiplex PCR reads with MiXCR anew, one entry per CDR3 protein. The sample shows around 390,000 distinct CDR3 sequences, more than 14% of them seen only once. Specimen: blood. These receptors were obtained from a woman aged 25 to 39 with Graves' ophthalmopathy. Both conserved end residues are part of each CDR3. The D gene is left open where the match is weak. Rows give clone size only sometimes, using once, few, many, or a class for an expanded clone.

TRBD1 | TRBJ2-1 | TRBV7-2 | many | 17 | CASSQDRGGGIYNEQFF | TGTGCCAGCAGCCAAGACAGGGGGGGCGGAATCTACAATGAGCAGTTCTTC
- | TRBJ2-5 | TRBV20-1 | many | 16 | CSARTPPDYSIGTQYF | TGCAGTGCTAGAACCCCCCCCGACTATTCTATTGGGACCCAGTACTTC
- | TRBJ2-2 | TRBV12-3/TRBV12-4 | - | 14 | CASSIQMRGAELFF | TGTGCCAGCAGCATCCAAATGAGGGGCGCGGAGCTGTTTTTT
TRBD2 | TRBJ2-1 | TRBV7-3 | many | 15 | CASSDTSGGVNEQFF | TGTGCCAGCAGCGATACTAGCGGGGGGGTCAATGAGCAGTTCTTC
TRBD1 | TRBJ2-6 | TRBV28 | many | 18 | CASSLFDRGRSGANVLTF | TGTGCCAGCAGTTTATTTGACAGGGGTAGGTCTGGGGCCAACGTCCTGACTTTC
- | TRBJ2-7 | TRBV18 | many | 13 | CASSPPSAREQYF | TGTGCCAGCTCACCACCGTCAGCCCGGGAGCAGTACTTC
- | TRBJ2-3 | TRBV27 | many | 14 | CASSLLGGTDTQYF | TGTGCCAGCAGTTTGTTGGGGGGCACAGATACGCAGTATTTT
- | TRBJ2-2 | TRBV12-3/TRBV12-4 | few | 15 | CASSFRAGSTGELFF | TGTGCCAGCAGTTTTCGGGCAGGCTCTACCGGGGAGCTGTTTTTT
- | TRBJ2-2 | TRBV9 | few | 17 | CASSVVGGAGRNGELFF | TGTGCCAGCAGCGTAGTCGGAGGGGCAGGGAGGAACGGGGAGCTGTTTTTT
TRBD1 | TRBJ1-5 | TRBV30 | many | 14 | CAWSIGQGNQPQHF | TGTGCCTGGAGTATCGGACAGGGGAATCAGCCCCAGCATTTT
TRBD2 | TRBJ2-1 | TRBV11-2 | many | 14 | CASRKNLAGDEQFF | TGTGCCAGCAGGAAGAACCTAGCGGGGGATGAGCAGTTCTTC
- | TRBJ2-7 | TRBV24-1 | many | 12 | CATSGGPYEQYF | TGTGCCACCAGCGGGGGCCCCTACGAGCAGTACTTC
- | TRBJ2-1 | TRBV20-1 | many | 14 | CSARAGASYNEQFF | TGCAGTGCTAGAGCGGGGGCATCCTACAATGAGCAGTTCTTC
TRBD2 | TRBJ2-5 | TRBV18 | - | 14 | CARSPQTSGETQYF | TGTGCCAGGTCACCCCAGACTAGCGGAGAGACCCAGTACTTC
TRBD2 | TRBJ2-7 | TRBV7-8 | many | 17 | CASSLETLAGVFHEQYF | TGTGCCAGCAGCTTAGAAACCCTAGCGGGGGTATTCCACGAGCAGTACTTC
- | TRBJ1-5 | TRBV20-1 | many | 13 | CSASRNSNQPQHF | TGCAGTGCTAGTAGGAATAGCAATCAGCCCCAGCATTTT
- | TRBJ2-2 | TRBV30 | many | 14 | CACPKRGNTGELFF | TGTGCCTGTCCAAAAAGAGGGAACACCGGGGAGCTGTTTTTT
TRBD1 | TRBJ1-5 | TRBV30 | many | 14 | CAWSVGTDNQPQHF | TGTGCCTGGAGTGTTGGGACAGACAATCAGCCCCAGCATTTT
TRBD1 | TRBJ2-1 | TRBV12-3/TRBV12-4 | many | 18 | CASSLRLSGQGAYNEQFF | TGTGCCAGCAGTTTAAGACTTAGCGGACAGGGGGCCTACAATGAGCAGTTCTTC
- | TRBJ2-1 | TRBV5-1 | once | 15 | CASSLGTVTSNEQFF | TGCGCCAGCAGCTTAGGGACGGTAACGAGTAATGAGCAGTTCTTC
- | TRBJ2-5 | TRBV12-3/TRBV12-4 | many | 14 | CASSFRWGQETQYF | TGTGCCAGCAGTTTCAGGTGGGGGCAAGAGACCCAGTACTTC
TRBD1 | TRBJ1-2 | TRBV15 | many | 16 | CATSRDLGQGDYGYTF | TGTGCCACCAGCAGGGACCTGGGACAGGGAGACTATGGCTACACCTTC
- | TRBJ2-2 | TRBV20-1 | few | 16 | CSARDPAGLMAGELFF | TGCAGTGCTAGAGATCCGGCAGGGTTAATGGCCGGGGAGCTGTTTTTT
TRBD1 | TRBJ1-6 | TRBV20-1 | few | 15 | CSALPPPGGYSPLHF | TGCAGTGCTCTCCCCCCACCAGGGGGCTACTCACCCCTCCACTTT
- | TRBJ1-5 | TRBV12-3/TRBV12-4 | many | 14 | CASSSGLTHQPQHF | TGTGCCAGCAGTTCCGGACTGACTCATCAGCCCCAGCATTTT
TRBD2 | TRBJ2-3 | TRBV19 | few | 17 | CASSVRLAGGLTDTQYF | TGTGCCAGTAGTGTCAGACTAGCGGGAGGGCTCACAGATACGCAGTATTTT
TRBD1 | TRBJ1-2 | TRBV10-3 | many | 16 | CAITPGQGTDNYGYTF | TGTGCCATCACCCCGGGACAGGGAACGGATAACTATGGCTACACCTTC
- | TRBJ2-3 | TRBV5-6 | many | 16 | CASSLMRGQLTDTQYF | TGTGCCAGCAGCTTGATGCGGGGACAGCTCACAGATACGCAGTATTTT
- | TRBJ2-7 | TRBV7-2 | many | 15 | CASSLARAGTSEQYF | TGTGCCAGCAGCTTAGCGCGGGCAGGTACCTCCGAGCAGTACTTC
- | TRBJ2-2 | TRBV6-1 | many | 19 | CASSGLPRRGGGPTGELFF | TGTGCCAGCAGTGGACTCCCGAGGCGAGGAGGAGGACCCACCGGGGAGCTGTTTTTT
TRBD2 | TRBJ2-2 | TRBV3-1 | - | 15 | CASSQGLAGVGELFF | TGTGCCAGCAGCCAAGGACTAGCGGGGGTCGGGGAGCTGTTTTTT
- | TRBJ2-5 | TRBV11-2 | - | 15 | CASSLVRGREETQYF | TGTGCCAGCAGCTTGGTCAGGGGGCGGGAGGAGACCCAGTACTTC
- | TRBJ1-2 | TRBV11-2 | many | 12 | CASSLEMDGYTF | TGTGCCAGCAGCTTAGAGATGGATGGCTACACCTTC
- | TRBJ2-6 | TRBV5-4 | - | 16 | CASSLGGPSGANVLTF | TGTGCCAGCAGCTTGGGAGGGCCCTCTGGGGCCAACGTCCTGACTTTC
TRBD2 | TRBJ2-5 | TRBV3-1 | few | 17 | CASSPGLAVYYQETQYF | TGTGCCAGCAGCCCGGGACTAGCGGTCTACTACCAAGAGACCCAGTACTTC
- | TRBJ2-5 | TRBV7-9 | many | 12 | CASSLDSQTQYF | TGTGCCAGCAGCTTAGACAGTCAGACCCAGTACTTC
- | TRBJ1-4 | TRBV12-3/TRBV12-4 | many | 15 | CASSLGSGINEKLFF | TGTGCCAGCAGTTTAGGCTCGGGAATTAATGAAAAACTGTTTTTT
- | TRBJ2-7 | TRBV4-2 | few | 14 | CASSQDPGNYEQYF | TGTGCCAGCAGCCAAGACCCGGGGAACTACGAGCAGTACTTC
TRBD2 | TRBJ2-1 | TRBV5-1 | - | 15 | CASSFFNGGANEQFF | TGCGCCAGCAGCTTTTTTAACGGGGGGGCGAATGAGCAGTTCTTC
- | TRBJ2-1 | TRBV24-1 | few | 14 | CATSAPGPHLGQFF | TGTGCCACCAGTGCCCCAGGACCCCACCTCGGGCAGTTCTTC
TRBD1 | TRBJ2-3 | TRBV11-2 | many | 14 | CASSYRGATDTQYF | TGTGCCAGCAGTTACAGGGGGGCTACAGATACGCAGTATTTT
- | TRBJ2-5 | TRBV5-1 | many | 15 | CASSLGQKPKETQYF | TGCGCCAGCAGCTTGGGCCAGAAGCCGAAAGAGACCCAGTACTTC
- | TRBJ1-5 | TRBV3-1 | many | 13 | CASSQEPNQPQHF | TGTGCCAGCAGCCAAGAACCCAATCAGCCCCAGCATTTT
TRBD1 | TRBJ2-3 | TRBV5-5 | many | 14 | CASSLIQGADTQYF | TGTGCCAGCAGCTTGATTCAGGGGGCGGATACGCAGTATTTT
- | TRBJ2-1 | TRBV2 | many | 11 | CASTGYNEQFF | TGTGCCAGCACCGGGTACAATGAGCAGTTCTTC